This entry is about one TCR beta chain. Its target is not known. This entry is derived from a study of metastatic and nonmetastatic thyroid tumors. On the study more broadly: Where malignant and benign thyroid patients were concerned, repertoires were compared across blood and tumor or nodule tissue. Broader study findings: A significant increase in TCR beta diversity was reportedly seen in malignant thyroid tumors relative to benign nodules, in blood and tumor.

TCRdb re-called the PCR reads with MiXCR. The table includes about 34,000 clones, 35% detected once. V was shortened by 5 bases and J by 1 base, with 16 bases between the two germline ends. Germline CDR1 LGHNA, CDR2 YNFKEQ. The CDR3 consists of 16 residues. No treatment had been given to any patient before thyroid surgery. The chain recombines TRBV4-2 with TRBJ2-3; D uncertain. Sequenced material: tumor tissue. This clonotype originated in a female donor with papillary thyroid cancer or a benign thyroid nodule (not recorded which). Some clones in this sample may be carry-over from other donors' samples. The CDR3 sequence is CASSKAWNTGTDTQYF. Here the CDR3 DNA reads TGTGCCAGCAGCAAGGCTTGGAACACGGGCACAGATACGCAGTATTTT.